A selection of T cell receptor beta chains follows, all from one sample in a study of blood T cell repertoires in COVID-19. Some clones are missing from TCRdb's copy, which holds only in-frame ones; the method was immunoSEQ multiplex PCR. The sample holds roughly 320,000 clones; just under 90% are singletons and the top ten take about 2%. The sample consisted of peripheral blood. All receptors derive from a woman aged 25-40 years with COVID-19, enrolled during active disease. Each CDR3 is given with its conserved first and last residue. A D gene is named only where the DNA matches it firmly. A clone size is listed for some rows: how often the clone was seen (once, few, many), or a class if it is expanded.

clone_size j_call v_call d_call cdr3_aa cdr3_nt
NA TRBJ1-2 TRBV19 NA CASRWGTRDLGGYTF TGTGCCAGTAGGTGGGGGACACGCGATCTTGGTGGCTACACCTTC
once TRBJ2-1 TRBV11-3 NA CASSSPSFGTDEQFF TGTGCCAGCAGCTCCCCTTCTTTCGGTACCGATGAGCAGTTCTTC
NA TRBJ1-1 TRBV19 TRBD1 CASSRGQGRSDTEAFF TGTGCCAGTAGTAGGGGACAGGGGCGCAGTGACACTGAAGCTTTCTTT
NA TRBJ2-5 TRBV2 TRBD2 CASRGTSGQETQYF TGTGCCAGCAGGGGGACTAGCGGGCAAGAGACCCAGTACTTC
NA TRBJ1-5 TRBV4-3 NA CASSPTVARENQPQHF TGCGCCAGCAGCCCCACGGTGGCCAGGGAAAATCAGCCCCAGCATTTT
NA TRBJ2-5 TRBV5-8 TRBD1 CASSRDRGETQYF TGTGCCAGCAGCCGCGACAGGGGGGAGACCCAGTACTTC
NA TRBJ1-2 TRBV5-6 NA CASRENGGHTGYTF TGTGCCAGCAGGGAGAACGGGGGGCACACTGGCTACACCTTC
NA TRBJ1-6 TRBV7-2 TRBD1 CASSLVGQGAVNSPLHF TGTGCCAGCAGCTTAGTAGGACAGGGGGCCGTAAATTCACCCCTCCACTTT
few TRBJ2-7 TRBV27 TRBD2 CASSLGLAVHEQYF TGTGCCAGCAGTTTAGGGCTAGCGGTCCACGAGCAGTACTTC
NA TRBJ2-7 TRBV6-5 TRBD1 CASSYDRQGRTFF TGTGCCAGCAGTTACGATCGACAGGGTCGGACCTTTTTC
NA TRBJ1-1 TRBV19 TRBD1 CASTPRTGRTEAFF TGTGCCAGTACCCCGAGGACAGGGAGGACTGAAGCTTTCTTT
NA TRBJ1-6 TRBV19 NA CASSISGSPLHF TGTGCCAGTAGTATCTCGGGTTCACCCCTCCACTTT
NA TRBJ2-1 TRBV11-3 NA CASSRSGRVGQYNEQFF TGTGCCAGCAGCCGCAGCGGCAGGGTCGGACAGTACAATGAGCAGTTCTTC
NA TRBJ1-5 TRBV18 NA CASSPGRQGMEPQHF TGTGCCAGCTCACCGGGTCGGCAGGGGATGGAGCCCCAGCATTTT
NA TRBJ1-2 TRBV7-2 NA CASSHIVKRSFTGGYTF TGTGCCAGCAGCCACATCGTAAAAAGGTCGTTCACGGGTGGCTACACCTTC
NA TRBJ2-2 TRBV7-6 TRBD1 CASSPQLRGPSTGELFF TGTGCCAGCAGCCCGCAGTTGAGGGGGCCTAGCACCGGGGAGCTGTTTTTT
NA TRBJ2-5 TRBV11-2 NA CASSSSVGAGETQYF TGTGCCAGCAGCTCGTCAGTGGGGGCGGGTGAGACCCAGTACTTC
NA TRBJ1-1 TRBV19 TRBD1 CASSILTGDTEAFF TGTGCCAGTAGTATTCTGACAGGGGACACTGAAGCTTTCTTT
many TRBJ1-2 TRBV15 TRBD1 CATSREGAGQGYYGYTF TGTGCCACCAGCAGAGAGGGTGCGGGACAGGGGTACTATGGCTACACCTTC
NA TRBJ1-4 TRBV3-1/TRBV3-2 NA CASSQALALTLFF TGTGCCAGCAGCCAAGCTTTAGCCCTTACACTGTTTTTT
NA TRBJ1-5 TRBV27 TRBD1 CASSRIYTIGTGANQPQHF TGTGCCAGCAGCCGCATTTATACGATTGGGACAGGAGCTAATCAGCCCCAGCATTTT
NA TRBJ2-1 TRBV5-1 TRBD2 CASSLVGGGGAQREQFF TGCGCCAGCAGCTTGGTCGGCGGCGGGGGGGCCCAGCGTGAGCAGTTCTTC
NA TRBJ1-1 TRBV4-1 NA CASSQDAGQVNTEAFF TGCGCCAGCAGCCAAGATGCTGGGCAGGTGAACACTGAAGCTTTCTTT
NA TRBJ1-4 TRBV6-1 TRBD1 CASSDTGGIGEKLFF TGTGCCAGCAGTGATACAGGGGGCATTGGTGAAAAACTGTTTTTT
NA TRBJ1-2 TRBV5-1 NA CASSEQGDYGYTF TGCGCCAGCAGCGAACAGGGTGACTATGGCTACACCTTC
NA TRBJ2-7 TRBV13 TRBD1 CASSGGQGAGYEQYF TGTGCCAGCAGCGGAGGACAGGGGGCGGGGTACGAGCAGTACTTC
NA TRBJ1-2 TRBV20-1 TRBD1 CRGGWYGYTF TGCAGAGGGGGCTGGTATGGCTACACCTTC
NA TRBJ2-3 TRBV7-9 TRBD2 CASSLGGGTITDTQYF TGTGCCAGCAGCTTAGGCGGGGGAACCATCACAGATACGCAGTATTTT
NA TRBJ2-5 TRBV6-1 NA CASSDNRDTRQETQYF TGTGCCAGCAGTGATAACAGGGATACCCGACAAGAGACCCAGTACTTC
NA TRBJ1-4 TRBV10-3 NA CATREGGATNEKLFF TGTGCCACCCGTGAGGGAGGTGCAACTAATGAAAAACTGTTTTTT
NA TRBJ1-1 TRBV5-1 TRBD1 CASSLEGTGQANTEAFF TGCGCCAGCAGCTTGGAAGGGACAGGACAAGCGAACACTGAAGCTTTCTTT
NA TRBJ2-1 TRBV15 NA CATSRSGFNYNEQFF TGTGCCACCAGCAGATCAGGCTTTAACTACAATGAGCAGTTCTTC
NA TRBJ1-2 TRBV2 NA CASSDPGDSYGYTF TGTGCCAGCAGTGATCCCGGAGACAGCTATGGCTACACCTTC
NA TRBJ1-1 TRBV2 NA CASKGWEGRNTEAFF TGTGCCAGCAAGGGGTGGGAGGGGCGGAACACTGAAGCTTTCTTT
few TRBJ1-3 TRBV4-3 NA CASSQANSGNTIYF TGCGCCAGCAGCCAAGCTAACTCTGGAAACACCATATATTTT
NA TRBJ1-2 TRBV2 TRBD1 CASSEDPRNRRGPNYGYTF TGTGCCAGCAGTGAAGACCCCCGCAACCGGAGGGGGCCTAACTATGGCTACACCTTC